What follows are 24 T cell receptor beta chains derived from one specimen sequenced in a study of T cell responses to AZD1222 COVID-19 vaccine. Sequenced by immunoSEQ multiplex PCR; TCRdb stores in-frame clones only, minus some. The data show approximately 150,000 clones, 85% to 95% seen once. The sequences come from peripheral blood, collected on day 0 of MenACWY control vaccination. The origin of the receptors is an adult in good health.

The gene calls are TRBV7-9 and TRBJ1-1; 7 bases line up with TRBD1. The V gene's germline CDR1 is SEHNR and CDR2 FQNEAQ (reference sequence). The junction had 10 bases not matched to a gene; V was cut back by 4 bases and J by 5 bases. CDR3 length equals 15 residues. The CDR3 coding sequence is TGTGCCAGCAGCTCCCGGGACAGCGGGGGGACTGAAGCTTTCTTT. Translation: CASSSRDSGGTEAFF.

The J gene is TRBJ1-3, the V gene TRBV2; the match to TRBD1 covers 8 bases. Germline-derived CDR1 and CDR2 are SNHLY and FYNNEI. Trimming cost V 6 bases and J 4 bases; bases outside gene matches: 5. The CDR3 is made up of 14 amino acids. Written as DNA, the CDR3 is TGTGCCAGCAGCCTGACAGGGGCCGGAAACACCATATATTTT. This codes for CASSLTGAGNTIYF.

The gene calls are TRBV15 and TRBJ2-1; 7 bases are shared with TRBD2. With V trimmed by 3 bases and J by 5 bases, 7 bases remained unmatched. The CDR3 runs 15 residues. Germline CDR1 and CDR2: LNHNV and YYDKDF (reference sequence). The CDR3 here is CATSRDGGGNNEQFF. The CDR3 DNA reads TGTGCCACCAGCAGGGATGGCGGGGGAAACAATGAGCAGTTCTTC.

The J gene is TRBJ2-1, the V gene TRBV9; TRBD2 agrees at 11 bases. V shed 0 bases and J 9 bases; nucleotides not matched to a gene: 2. The germline gives CDR1 SGDLS, CDR2 YYNGEE. CDR3 length: 14 amino acids. CDR3 in DNA: TGTGCCAGCAGCGTAGAGGGACTAGCGGTTGAGCAGTTCTTC. Translation: CASSVEGLAVEQFF. Drawing the rest from reference TRBV9 and TRBJ2-1, the complete variable domain is DSGVTQTPKHLITATGQRVTLRCSPRSGDLSVYWYQQSLDQGLQFLIQYYNGEERAKGNILERFSAQQFPDLHSELNLSSLELGDSALYFCASSVEGLAVEQFFGPGTRLTVL.

The chain has TRBV5-4 and TRBJ1-2, with TRBD1 matching 7 bases. The germline gives CDR1 SGHNT, CDR2 YYREEE (reference sequence). The CDR3 is made up of 14 amino acids. V was pared by 0 bases and J by 8 bases, with 7 bases of the junction left unmatched. CDR3 amino acids: CASSLEVGGPGYTF. In DNA, the CDR3 is TGTGCCAGCAGCTTGGAGGTAGGGGGCCCCGGCTACACCTTC.

This clone is a singleton in its sample. This rearrangement joins TRBV5-1 to TRBJ1-1; 7 bases agree with TRBD1. The CDR3 is 15 amino acids. Per germline, CDR1 SGHRS and CDR2 YFSETQ. V was clipped by 4 bases and J by 5 bases; unmatched bases: 11. CDR3 nucleotides: TGCGCCAGCAGCCCTCCCCGACAGGGTGGGACTGAAGCTTTCTTT. Its translation: CASSPPRQGGTEAFF.

V gene TRBV28 combines with J gene TRBJ2-1; D remains unclear. Trimming stripped 4 bases from V and 9 bases from J, with 7 bases between. The germline V gene encodes CDR1 MDHEN and CDR2 SYDVKM. The CDR3 spans 11 residues. Here the CDR3 DNA reads TGTGCCAGCAGTTCCCAGGCTGAGCAGTTCTTC. As protein: CASSSQAEQFF.

This chain connects TRBV6-6 to TRBJ2-1, with 11 bases identical to TRBD2. The V gene's germline CDR1 is MNHNY and CDR2 SVGAGI (reference sequence). V lost 6 bases, J lost 5 bases, and 6 bases stayed unmatched. This CDR3 is built from 15 residues. This CDR3 is CASRAGTSGNNEQFF. For the CDR3, the DNA is TGTGCCAGCAGGGCCGGGACTAGCGGAAACAATGAGCAGTTCTTC.

The chain is built from TRBV12-5 and TRBJ1-4, with D hard to call. Trimming stripped 5 bases from V and 7 bases from J, with 23 bases between. There are 17 residues in the CDR3. Germline-derived CDR1 and CDR2 are LGHNT and FRNRAP. The CDR3 sequence is CASGPNDIREPREKLFF. CDR3 DNA: TGTGCTAGTGGTCCGAATGATATCCGGGAACCACGTGAAAAACTGTTTTTT.

J is TRBJ1-2 and V is TRBV27, with 7 bases aligning to TRBD1. Trimming removed 6 bases from V and 2 bases from J; junction bases left unmatched: 3. The CDR3 is 13 amino acids. Looked up from germline, CDR1 is MNHEY and CDR2 is SMNVEV (reference sequence). The DNA for the CDR3 is TGTGCCAGCAGATTGACAGGGAACTATGGCTACACCTTC. This codes for CASRLTGNYGYTF.

The chain recombines TRBV5-1 with TRBJ2-5; 9 positions match TRBD1. There are 14 residues in the CDR3. The V and J ends lost 4 bases and 5 bases, in that order; junction bases with no gene match: 6. CDR1 is SGHRS, CDR2 YFSETQ, per germline. The CDR3 DNA sequence: TGCGCCAGCAGCCGCATACAGGGGGCCGAGACCCAGTACTTC. It specifies CASSRIQGAETQYF.

This chain connects TRBV10-3 to TRBJ1-1, with 8 positions matching TRBD1. J lost 5 bases, V lost 10 bases, and 9 bases had no gene match. CDR1 ENHRY and CDR2 SYGVKD come from the germline V gene. The CDR3 is 13 residues long. The CDR3 protein is CATSTGEETEAFF. The CDR3 nucleotides read TGTGCCACCTCGACAGGGGAAGAGACTGAAGCTTTCTTT.

The chain joins TRBV28 to TRBJ1-1; no clear D. V was clipped by 6 bases and J by 1 base, with 12 bases between them. The V gene's germline CDR1 is MDHEN and CDR2 SYDVKM. CDR3 length equals 14 residues. CDR3 sequence (DNA): TGTGCCAGCAGCCTAGCCGTTCCGAACACTGAAGCTTTCTTT. It specifies CASSLAVPNTEAFF.

The chain is built from TRBV18 and TRBJ2-1; D perhaps matches TRBD2 (5 bases). V lost 0 bases and J lost 0, with 12 bases in between. The CDR3 length is 17 residues. Per the germline V gene, CDR1 is KGHSH and CDR2 is LQKENI. CDR3 bases: TGTGCCAGCTCACCACCCGGCAAGCGGAGCTCCTACAATGAGCAGTTCTTC. Translating it yields CASSPPGKRSSYNEQFF.

V usage is TRBV27 and J usage is TRBJ1-2; D is undetermined. The CDR3 contains 14 residues. V lost 1 base and J 4 bases, leaving 10 bases between the germline ends. Germline V lookup: CDR1 MNHEY, CDR2 SMNVEV (reference sequence). The CDR3: CASSLFRGIYGYTF. The CDR3 DNA follows: TGTGCCAGCAGTTTATTCAGAGGGATCTATGGCTACACCTTC.

The chain employs TRBV7-6 and TRBJ1-3; tentatively, D is TRBD1 (6 bases). CDR1 SGHVS and CDR2 FNYEAQ come from the germline V gene. V was trimmed by 4 bases and J by 6 bases, leaving 19 bases between them. The CDR3 spans 16 residues. The CDR3 region is CASSYRTGRLANTIYF. For the CDR3, the DNA is TGTGCCAGCAGCTACCGAACAGGGCGTCTGGCAAACACCATATATTTT.

The chain has TRBV18 and TRBJ1-1; 7 bases fit TRBD1. After removal of 6 bases from V and 8 bases from J, the junction contained 12 bases not matched to a gene. The CDR3 has 14 amino acids. Germline V gene sequence: CDR1 KGHSH, CDR2 LQKENI. The CDR3, as DNA: TGTGCCAGCTCCTTAGACAGGGTTATTGCCGAAGCTTTCTTT. Translating it yields CASSLDRVIAEAFF. The whole variable domain, remainder taken from reference TRBV18 and TRBJ1-1, is NAGVMQNPRHLVRRRGQEARLRCSPMKGHSHVYWYRQLPEEGLKFMVYLQKENIIDESGMPKERFSAEFPKEGPSILRIQQVVRGDSAAYFCASSLDRVIAEAFFGQGTRLTVV.

The rearrangement uses TRBV24-1 and TRBJ2-1, with a tentative D call TRBD1 (6 bases). V lost 3 bases to trimming and J lost 0 bases, with 14 bases between them. This CDR3 spans 17 amino acids. CDR1 is KGHDR and CDR2 is SFDVKD in the germline V gene. The CDR3: CATSDHTGPSSYNEQFF. CDR3 coding DNA: TGTGCCACCAGTGATCATACAGGGCCTTCCTCCTACAATGAGCAGTTCTTC.

The rearrangement uses TRBV27 and TRBJ2-3; no reliable D call. In germline, CDR1 is MNHEY, CDR2 SMNVEV (reference sequence). This CDR3 spans 13 amino acids. The germline V and J ends were trimmed by 5 bases and 0 bases, with 6 bases remaining between them. CDR3 bases: TGTGCCAGCAGTGTCCCTAGCACAGATACGCAGTATTTT. It is translated as CASSVPSTDTQYF.

The chain employs TRBV15 and TRBJ1-2; 7 nucleotides line up with TRBD1. The CDR3 totals 17 residues. Per germline, CDR1 LNHNV and CDR2 YYDKDF (reference sequence). The J segment lost 8 bases and the V segment lost 0 bases, leaving 15 bases of the junction unmatched. CDR3 amino acids: CATSRDTRDRSQQGYTF. The CDR3 nucleotides are TGTGCCACCAGCAGAGATACGCGGGACAGATCCCAACAAGGCTACACCTTC.

The chain is built from TRBV2 and TRBJ1-1; the D is unclear. V shed 8 bases and J shed 3 bases, with 13 bases lying between them. The V gene's germline CDR1 is SNHLY and CDR2 FYNNEI. This CDR3 spans 13 amino acids. Here the CDR3 DNA reads TGTGCCAGCGGATCGCATGCGGACACTGAAGCTTTCTTT. Its translation: CASGSHADTEAFF.

The chain uses TRBV2 and TRBJ2-7; 8 bases align to TRBD1. V lost 3 bases, J lost 3 bases, and 4 bases stayed unmatched. Germline V gene lookup returns CDR1 SNHLY and CDR2 FYNNEI. The CDR3 has 14 residues. CDR3 region: CASSDDRGFYEQYF. As DNA, the CDR3 is TGTGCCAGCAGTGACGACAGGGGATTCTACGAGCAGTACTTC.

The chain combines TRBV5-4 with TRBJ1-2; possible D gene TRBD1, 5 bases. CDR1 is SGHNT and CDR2 is YYREEE in the germline V gene (reference sequence). The CDR3 is 15 residues long. Trimming took off 4 bases at V and 4 bases at J, with 17 bases between the two ends. The CDR3 DNA sequence: TGTGCCAGCAGCACCCGGGACGGGGGTTCCTATGGCTACACCTTC. This translates into CASSTRDGGSYGYTF. Drawing the rest from reference TRBV5-4 and TRBJ1-2, the complete variable domain is ETGVTQSPTHLIKTRGQQVTLRCSSQSGHNTVSWYQQALGQGPQFIFQYYREEENGRGNFPPRFSGLQFPNYSSELNVNALELDDSALYLCASSTRDGGSYGYTFGSGTRLTVV.

The genes are TRBV4-1 and TRBJ2-7; TRBD1 might be the D (6 bases). From germline, CDR1 is MGHRA and CDR2 YSYEKL. The germline V and J ends were trimmed by 3 bases and 4 bases, with 13 bases remaining between them. The CDR3 totals 14 residues. The CDR3 DNA sequence: TGCGCCAGCAGCCAGGACTCCACAGGGTACGAGCAGTACTTC. This gives the protein CASSQDSTGYEQYF.